The rows below give T cell receptor beta chains drawn from one sample of a study of patients and donors after allogeneic stem cell transplantation. TCRdb called the RT-PCR reads again in MiXCR, with one record for every CDR3 protein. Of about 110,000 distinct CDR3 sequences in the sample, roughly 35% are singletons; the top ten hold around 27%. The sequenced sample consisted of blood, either unsorted or a sorted T cell fraction (not recorded which). The source is a human donor who was either an allogeneic HSCT recipient or a stem cell or donor lymphocyte infusion donor (not recorded which). It is not recorded whose cells these are; they may come from a transplant donor. Each CDR3 is given with its conserved first and last residue. D genes are given only for firm matches. The size of a clone is reported for some rows only, either as once, few or many, or as a class for expanded clones.

V gene: TRBV11-2; J gene: TRBJ2-4; clone size: -; D gene: -; CDR3 protein: CASRATGGAKNIQYF; CDR3 DNA: TGTGCCAGCAGAGCGACTGGGGGGGCCAAAAACATTCAGTACTTC
V gene: TRBV6-5; J gene: TRBJ2-2; clone size: -; D gene: -; CDR3 protein: CASSRFPGGTNTGELFF; CDR3 DNA: TGTGCCAGCAGTCGCTTCCCTGGCGGGACGAACACCGGGGAGCTGTTTTTT
V gene: TRBV29-1; J gene: TRBJ2-7; clone size: -; D gene: TRBD2; CDR3 protein: CSVASGSRYEQYF; CDR3 DNA: TGCAGCGTTGCAAGCGGGAGTAGGTACGAGCAGTACTTC
V gene: TRBV20-1; J gene: TRBJ1-3; clone size: -; D gene: -; CDR3 protein: CSMNSGPGNTIYF; CDR3 DNA: TGCAGCATGAATTCAGGACCTGGAAACACCATATATTTT
V gene: TRBV18; J gene: TRBJ1-2; clone size: -; D gene: TRBD1; CDR3 protein: CASSPSGQGAYGYTF; CDR3 DNA: TGTGCCAGCTCACCATCAGGACAGGGGGCCTACGGCTACACCTTC
V gene: TRBV27; J gene: TRBJ2-5; clone size: few; D gene: TRBD2; CDR3 protein: CASRASGRSETQYF; CDR3 DNA: TGTGCCAGCAGGGCTAGCGGGAGAAGTGAGACCCAGTACTTC
V gene: TRBV28; J gene: TRBJ2-5; clone size: few; D gene: TRBD1; CDR3 protein: CASSWAGGSKTQYF; CDR3 DNA: TGTGCCAGCAGTTGGGCAGGGGGCAGTAAGACCCAGTACTTC
V gene: TRBV12-3/TRBV12-4; J gene: TRBJ2-3; clone size: few; D gene: -; CDR3 protein: CASSLPNRATQYF; CDR3 DNA: TGTGCCAGCAGTTTGCCGAACAGGGCAACGCAGTATTTT
V gene: TRBV20-1; J gene: TRBJ2-4; clone size: few; D gene: TRBD1; CDR3 protein: CSATFDRALAKNIQYF; CDR3 DNA: TGCAGTGCTACCTTCGACAGGGCTCTAGCCAAAAACATTCAGTACTTC
V gene: TRBV18; J gene: TRBJ2-1; clone size: few; D gene: -; CDR3 protein: CASSLLPSEQFF; CDR3 DNA: TGTGCCAGCTCACTGTTGCCATCCGAGCAGTTCTTC
V gene: TRBV25-1; J gene: TRBJ1-5; clone size: few; D gene: -; CDR3 protein: CASSDGGHQPQHF; CDR3 DNA: TGTGCCAGCAGTGACGGGGGCCACCAGCCCCAGCATTTT
V gene: TRBV7-8; J gene: TRBJ2-1; clone size: few; D gene: -; CDR3 protein: CASSDPTNEQFF; CDR3 DNA: TGTGCCAGCAGCGACCCTACCAATGAGCAGTTCTTC
V gene: TRBV4-2; J gene: TRBJ2-7; clone size: few; D gene: TRBD1; CDR3 protein: CASSQEYRTGMGYEQYF; CDR3 DNA: TGTGCCAGCAGCCAAGAGTACAGGACAGGGATGGGCTACGAGCAGTACTTC
V gene: TRBV28; J gene: TRBJ1-5; clone size: -; D gene: TRBD1; CDR3 protein: CASNGQGMRQPQHF; CDR3 DNA: TGTGCCAGCAACGGACAGGGAATGAGGCAGCCCCAGCATTTT
V gene: TRBV6-5; J gene: TRBJ2-5; clone size: few; D gene: -; CDR3 protein: CASSYLGDLLTRETQYF; CDR3 DNA: TGTGCCAGCAGTTACCTTGGGGACTTACTCACCCGAGAGACCCAGTACTTC
V gene: TRBV12-3/TRBV12-4; J gene: TRBJ1-6; clone size: few; D gene: -; CDR3 protein: CASSLRVSYNSPLHF; CDR3 DNA: TGTGCCAGCAGTTTGCGGGTCTCCTATAATTCACCCCTCCACTTT
V gene: TRBV12-3/TRBV12-4; J gene: TRBJ2-7; clone size: few; D gene: -; CDR3 protein: CASSLARRSYEQYF; CDR3 DNA: TGTGCCAGCAGTTTAGCGAGACGCAGTTACGAGCAGTACTTC
V gene: TRBV15; J gene: TRBJ2-3; clone size: -; D gene: -; CDR3 protein: CATSISGQYTQYF; CDR3 DNA: TGTGCCACCAGTATTAGCGGACAATATACGCAGTATTTT